This TCR beta chain is drawn from a study of cytomegalovirus exposure and HLA in healthy donors. Study conclusions and caveats: The study labeled 150 to 200 TCR beta chains cytomegalovirus-associated.

A word on this clone: Its cognate antigen is unknown.

The PCR had 60 Vbeta and 13 Jbeta primers. Produced via immunoSEQ multiplex PCR; TCRdb's table is partial and in-frame only. This table has more than 200,000 clones, about 75% appearing once. The trim removed 5 bases at V and 5 bases at J, leaving 3 bases unmatched. Per germline, CDR1 MNHEY and CDR2 SVGAGI. This CDR3 spans 14 amino acids. This TCR came from a man younger than 30 in good health and CMV-seronegative. The sequenced material came from PBMCs. The gene calls are TRBV6-5 and TRBJ1-6; 7 positions match TRBD1. The CDR3 nucleotides read TGTGCCAGCAGTACAGGGGTGCATAATTCACCCCTCCACTTT. This codes for CASSTGVHNSPLHF.